Listed here are 18 T cell receptor beta chains from one sample, sequenced in a study of immune heterogeneity within non-small cell lung tumors. At roughly 610 ng per sample, bulk tumor genomic DNA provided the template. Surgical sampling yielded several biopsies per primary tumor (spaced far apart). Curative surgical treatment was performed in patients who had newly diagnosed, untreated non-small cell lung cancer. With 32 V and 13 J primers, multiplex PCR amplified the TCR beta CDR3. MiXCR was run by TCRdb on the multiplex PCR reads, yielding one entry per CDR3 protein. The table lists about 9,700 distinct CDR3 sequences, under 20% of them singletons. Material: lung tumor tissue. Receptor source: a middle-aged man with non-small cell lung cancer.

In its sample, this clonotype ranks as medium-sized. This sequence joins TRBV30 and TRBJ2-7; perhaps D is TRBD1 or TRBD2 (5 bases each). The CDR3 has 15 amino acids. CDR1 GTSNPN and CDR2 SVGIG come from the germline V gene (reference sequence). V was clipped by 3 bases and J by 3 bases, with 18 bases between them. The CDR3, as DNA: TGTGCCTGGAGCCCCGGGACCCTGAGCAGCTACGAGCAGTACTTC. This gives the protein CAWSPGTLSSYEQYF.

By share, this clonotype counts as medium-sized. The J gene is TRBJ1-5, the V gene TRBV7-8; TRBD1 aligns across 11 bases. Germline V CDR1 and CDR2: SGHVS, FQNEAQ. Unmatched junction bases numbered 7, after V lost 2 bases and J lost 7 bases. The CDR3 has 16 amino acids. CDR3 in DNA: TGTGCCAGCAGCTTAATGGGGACAGGGGGTTACCAGCCCCAGCATTTT. This sequence encodes CASSLMGTGGYQPQHF.

CDR3 bases: TGTGCCAGCAGTTTAATGCTAGGGCAGCCCCAGCATTTT. Protein product: CASSLMLGQPQHF. V gene TRBV12-3 or TRBV12-4 combines with J gene TRBJ1-5; D is unclear. V was cut by 2 bases and J by 7 bases, with 9 bases left in between. The CDR3 loop spans 13 amino acids.

This clonotype was recorded at least ten times. This sequence joins TRBV6-6 and TRBJ2-5; 8 nucleotides line up with TRBD1. CDR1 is MNHNY and CDR2 is SVGAGI in the germline V gene (reference sequence). This CDR3 spans 16 amino acids. The trim removed 0 bases at V and 9 bases at J, leaving 12 bases unmatched. CDR3 sequence (DNA): TGTGCCAGCAGTTACTCGGGCACAGGGGGAAGGGGGGCCCAGTACTTC. Translation: CASSYSGTGGRGAQYF.

There are many counts of this clonotype. The chain couples TRBV7-2 to TRBJ2-4, with no clear D. V was pared by 1 base and J by 0 bases, with 4 bases between. The germline CDR1 and CDR2 sequences are SGHTA and FQGNSA. The CDR3 length is 14 residues. This chain's CDR3 is CASSLEPAKNIQYF. The CDR3 region has the DNA TGTGCCAGCAGCTTAGAACCAGCCAAAAACATTCAGTACTTC.

This clonotype was detected ten times or more. J is TRBJ2-7 and V is TRBV3-1; TRBD2 aligns across 12 bases. The J segment lost 6 bases and the V segment lost 0 bases, leaving 12 bases of the junction unmatched. This CDR3 spans 18 amino acids. Per the germline V gene, CDR1 is LGHDT and CDR2 is YNNKEL (reference sequence). The CDR3 here is CASSQEATSGGRPCEQYF. The CDR3 DNA is TGTGCCAGCAGCCAAGAAGCGACTAGCGGGGGCCGTCCTTGCGAGCAGTACTTC.

By sample share, this clonotype is large. The chain couples TRBV2 to TRBJ2-3; 10 positions match TRBD1. The CDR3 runs to 19 residues. With 0 bases clipped from V and 0 bases from J, the junction kept 9 bases outside the gene matches. Germline lookup yields CDR1 SNHLY and CDR2 FYNNEI. Written as DNA, the CDR3 is TGTGCCAGCAGTGAAGCCAAGACAGGGGGCAGTACTAGCACAGATACGCAGTATTTT. Translation: CASSEAKTGGSTSTDTQYF.

This clonotype has just a few counts. The chain recombines TRBV5-6 with TRBJ2-1; TRBD1 agrees at 10 bases. With V trimmed by 4 bases and J by 8 bases, 12 bases remained unmatched. The CDR3 has 16 amino acids. Per the germline V gene, CDR1 is SGHDT and CDR2 is YYEEEE. This CDR3 is CASSKDGTGVWYEQFF. CDR3 nucleotide sequence: TGTGCCAGCAGCAAAGACGGGACAGGGGTTTGGTATGAGCAGTTCTTC.

This clonotype was recorded at least ten times. The V call is TRBV5-6, the J call TRBJ2-4; 9 bases agree with TRBD1. There are 16 residues in the CDR3. Germline V gene sequence: CDR1 SGHDT, CDR2 YYEEEE. Unmatched junction bases numbered 6, after V lost 3 bases and J lost 2 bases. Written as DNA, the CDR3 is TGTGCCAGCAGCTGGACAGGGGCCTTTTCCAAAAACATTCAGTACTTC. Protein product: CASSWTGAFSKNIQYF. The full variable domain, rest sourced from reference TRBV5-6 and TRBJ2-4, is DAGVTQSPTHLIKTRGQQVTLRCSPKSGHDTVSWYQQALGQGPQFIFQYYEEEERQRGNFPDRFSGHQFPNYSSELNVNALLLGDSALYLCASSWTGAFSKNIQYFGAGTRLSVL.

The chain couples TRBV24-1 to TRBJ2-7; either TRBD1 or TRBD2 may fit D (5 bases each). The CDR3 is 13 residues long. The V end lost 3 bases, the J end lost 10 bases, and 15 bases lay between the germline ends. In germline, CDR1 is KGHDR, CDR2 SFDVKD. CDR3 nucleotides: TGTGCCACCAGTGATACCGGGGACCAGCTTCAGTACTTC. Its protein product is CATSDTGDQLQYF.

Within the sample, this clonotype is medium-sized. The rearrangement links TRBV20-1 to TRBJ2-1; 7 bases line up with TRBD2. V was clipped by 4 bases and J by 7 bases; unmatched bases: 16. The CDR3 is 16 residues long. The germline CDR1 and CDR2 sequences are DFQATT and SNEGSKA (reference sequence). DNA of the CDR3: TGCAGTGCTATGGGGATTGCGGGGGTGGGGGGGAATGAGCAGTTCTTC. Its protein is CSAMGIAGVGGNEQFF.

This clonotype appeared many times. The chain recombines TRBV7-9 with TRBJ1-5, with D hard to call. From germline, CDR1 is SEHNR and CDR2 FQNEAQ (reference sequence). The CDR3 runs 14 residues. With 2 bases removed from V and 5 bases from J, the gap between germline ends came to 10 bases. DNA of the CDR3: TGTGCCAGCAGCTTACAGGACTCTGATCAGCCCCAGCATTTT. Amino acid sequence: CASSLQDSDQPQHF. The full variable domain, rest sourced from reference TRBV7-9 and TRBJ1-5, is DTGVSQNPRHKITKRGQNVTFRCDPISEHNRLYWYRQTLGQGPEFLTYFQNEAQLEKSRLLSDRFSAERPKGSFSTLEIQRTEQGDSAMYLCASSLQDSDQPQHFGDGTRLSIL.

This clonotype was seen repeatedly, ten times or more. V and J are TRBV5-5 and TRBJ1-2; D is unclear. The germline V gene encodes CDR1 SGHKS and CDR2 YYEKEE (reference sequence). The CDR3 covers 15 residues. Trimming cost V 2 bases and J 1 base, with 12 bases left between them. The CDR3 spells CASSLGFLNNYGYTF. CDR3 bases: TGTGCCAGCAGCTTAGGCTTCTTGAATAACTATGGCTACACCTTC.

Sample share makes this clonotype medium-sized. This chain connects TRBV29-1 to TRBJ2-7; 9 nucleotides line up with TRBD2. After removal of 2 bases from V and 8 bases from J, the junction contained 13 bases not matched to a gene. The CDR3 has 15 residues. Germline V lookup: CDR1 SQVTM, CDR2 ANQGSEA. Written as DNA, the CDR3 is TGCAGCGTTGAACTAGCGGGATACCACGAAGGGAAGCAGTACTTC. The encoded protein is CSVELAGYHEGKQYF.

Comments on this clonotype: In this CDR3 the conserved last residue, phenylalanine or tryptophan, is missing, so a read error is likely. The rearrangement joins TRBV28 to TRBJ2-5; no definite D call. Per germline, CDR1 MDHEN and CDR2 SYDVKM. This CDR3 comprises 13 residues. This CDR3 reads CASSLVAQEAQYS. The CDR3 region has the DNA TGTGCCAGCAGTTTAGTGGCCCAAGAGGCCCAGTACTCC.

Many counts were recorded for this clonotype. The chain couples TRBV11-2 to TRBJ2-6, with a tentative D call TRBD1 (5 bases). V lost 1 base, J lost 0 bases, and 7 bases lay in between. Germline V gene lookup returns CDR1 SGHAT and CDR2 FQNNGV. The CDR3 has 16 residues. DNA for the CDR3: TGTGCCAGCAGCTTAGGACAGCTCTCTGGGGCCAACGTCCTGACTTTC. This codes for CASSLGQLSGANVLTF.

This clonotype is medium-sized in the sample. The CDR3 loop is CASSLASGGASPYEQYF. CDR3 nucleotide sequence: TGTGCCAGCAGCTTAGCTAGCGGGGGGGCAAGTCCCTACGAGCAGTACTTC. This chain joins TRBV13 and TRBJ2-7; the match to TRBD2 covers 12 bases. The germline CDR1 and CDR2 sequences are PRHDT and FYEKMQ (reference sequence). The V segment lost 1 base and the J segment 2 bases; nucleotides outside the gene matches: 6. The CDR3 runs 17 residues.

The V and J genes are TRBV10-3 and TRBJ1-1; D is uncertain. V lost 0 bases and J lost 6, with 14 bases in between. CDR1 ENHRY and CDR2 SYGVKD come from the germline V gene. This CDR3 spans 15 amino acids. For the CDR3, the DNA is TGTGCCATCAGTGAGTCAGATGGCGGTAAGGCTGAAGCTTTCTTT. This gives the protein CAISESDGGKAEAFF.